The source of this T cell receptor beta chain is a study of cytomegalovirus exposure and HLA in healthy donors (dated by TCRdb to about 2017). Some background on the complete study: In an earlier analysis of 587 of the donors, approximately 300 Gb of sequence data and 95 million to 130 million unique TCR beta sequences from 180 million or so T cells were reported. About 280 gigabases of sequencing data and approximately 93 million unique TCR sequences were included in an early release covering under 650 HLA-typed donors. Of the roughly 420 genotyped donors, less than 90% were placed in the genetic ancestry cluster associated with self-reported Caucasian donors. The study aimed to test whether cataloging public T cell receptors could reveal signatures of past pathogen exposure. The T cell repertoires of 700 or so subjects were profiled by immunosequencing and related to cytomegalovirus serostatus. A separate validation cohort of roughly 130 different subjects was used in addition to the approximately 670-subject first cohort. To predict cytomegalovirus infection status, the study combined high-throughput TCR immunosequencing, statistical association of individual TCRs with disease status, and machine learning. A later analysis re-examined previously published TCR beta repertoires from 610 or so donors and added high-resolution HLA genotyping to investigate patterns of TCR occurrence. In the later analysis, no new phenotypic data were used to find candidate immune exposures; instead, reliance was placed on TCR beta sequences and their occurrence across donors. An earlier analysis of approximately 500 of the donors applied high-throughput TCR beta sequencing to assess whether each TCR beta V gene segment acted as functional or pseudogenic. Donor age, sex, ethnicity and CMV serostatus were collected together with the repertoire data. In a later genetic analysis, genome-wide SNP genotypes for about three fifths of the roughly 670 donors were used, and that subset was treated as a discovery cohort. Every repertoire in the discovery cohort had been generated on one and the same sequencing platform. HLA typing covered class I and class II loci at four-digit resolution. Typing coverage varied by locus: roughly 620-640 donors for A, B, C, DRB1 and DQB1; around 560 for DQA1; about 570 for DPA1; about 450 for DPB1. Because of strong linkage in the cohort, a few DR-DQ haplotypes were treated as single units for association and clustering. Across about 380 genotyped donors of the cohort, an average of roughly 250,000 unique TCR beta nucleotide sequences per donor were sequenced, and 15% to 20% of those sequences were non-productive. What the research found in general, with its limitations: Broadly in line with IMGT annotations, most TCR beta V segments showed up in productive rearrangements about 87% or about 30% of the time in an earlier analysis of under 700 of the donors. Some IMGT-functional V segments, including TRBV6-2 and TRBV6-3, could not be distinguished by the 87-base-pair reads and were therefore excluded. Compared with the roughly 600-donor mean, donors in an Asian-associated ancestry cluster had fewer N-insertions in productive TCRs, according to a later genetic analysis. Assigning TCR associations to individual alleles was difficult when HLA alleles, especially DR and DQ, strongly co-occurred. Most TCR sequences were observed very rarely across donors, whereas some public TCRs were present in many individuals. An association between a missense DCLRE1C variant and V-gene and J-gene trimming of TCR beta chains was found in a later genetic analysis and replicated in an independent cohort. The earlier analysis of nearly 600 of the donors excluded roughly 16 rarely observed V segments, including chromosome 9 orphons, because counts were too low. According to a later analysis, TCR association rates differed among HLA loci, with DRB1 alleles showing the most associated TCRs and HLA-C alleles showing the fewest. Because some donors lacked HLA typing at each locus, the association tests relied only on the typed subset. The presence/absence analyses assumed that sequencing depth was roughly uniform across donors, and that assumption may not be true. Linkage disequilibrium might explain the correlated functional status among segregating V segments, but an unknown experimental factor could not be ruled out. Only TCR beta chains were sequenced in this cohort, and the absence of alpha or paired-chain data limited detectable features. In a later analysis, most CMV-associated TCR beta chains were found to appear HLA-restricted, with HLA associations seemingly driven largely by CMV exposure. It was suggested by the authors that the approach could potentially be generalized to other disease states and immunological phenotypes. In a later analysis, HLA-associated TCR beta chains showed more clonal expansion and lower generation probabilities than non-associated chains that were equally common. A later analysis reported that several top co-occurrence clusters appeared linked to parvovirus B19, influenza, CMV and Epstein-Barr virus. A total of 164 TCR beta chains were listed by the study as associated with cytomegalovirus. Immune exposure information for the cohort was limited to CMV serostatus. A few of the identified cytomegalovirus-associated TCR beta chains were confirmed in vitro to be specific for cytomegalovirus antigens. A cluster of highly shared sequence variants was judged likely to be a technical artifact of the sequencing pipeline. A further reported finding was that TCR beta sequences accurately predicted the HLA-A and HLA-B alleles for most subjects in the first cohort. In both the original and validation cohorts, the classifier was reported to diagnose cytomegalovirus status with high specificity and sensitivity. A later analysis associated 15,000 to 20,000 TCR beta sequences with specific HLA alleles at a false discovery rate of 0.05.

Library preparation employed the immunoSEQ multiplex PCR assay. For the multiplex PCR, a mixture combining 60 forward primers for TCR Vbeta segments and 13 reverse primers for TCR Jbeta segments was used. The CDR3 region of rearranged TCR beta genes was amplified from genomic DNA by a multiplex PCR assay. The Illumina HiSeq System was used to sequence the amplified TCR beta libraries as 87-base-pair reads. Per the source publication's procedure: Across the 640 or so repertoires, a later analysis counted 80 million or so unique TCR beta chains, 9.5 million to 12 million of which were shared by at least two donors. Raw reads were error-corrected and collapsed into unique sequences by a nearest-neighbor algorithm in which closely related sequences were merged to remove PCR and sequencing errors. Alignment of CDR3 sequences to IMGT reference sequences was used to assign V, D and J gene segments. For a sequence to be retained, a match of at least six nucleotides to both a V gene segment and a J gene segment was required. A rearrangement counted as productive if the CDR3 had no stop codons and remained in frame with V and J, and every other rearrangement counted as non-productive. Following IMGT convention, CDR3 was defined as the stretch from the second conserved V-encoded cysteine up to the conserved J-encoded phenylalanine. Sequences without an unambiguous match to a single V gene segment were excluded from the earlier analysis of almost 600 of the donors. In an earlier analysis of some 590 of the donors, a V segment was called functional when productive rearrangements were above 56.7%, and segregating when the standard deviation between donors exceeded 5%. A statistical classification framework was built to diagnose cytomegalovirus status from the catalog of TCR beta chain sequences. In a later analysis, V and J genes were assigned by comparing TCR nucleotide sequences against IMGT/GENE-DB human TR gene sequences. A later analysis assigned CDR3 sequences and most-parsimonious VDJ recombination scenarios with the TCRdist pipeline. In a later analysis, each TCR beta chain was defined by its CDR3 amino acid sequence together with its V-gene family, and reads without a unique V-gene family were excluded. A later analysis removed several hundred highly shared, low-generation-probability nucleotide sequences to deal with suspected cross-contamination and a sequencing artifact. A later analysis calculated a clonal expansion index for each public chain from normalized within-repertoire ranks of inferred template counts. A later analysis computed generation probabilities with a VDJ recombination model fitted to out-of-frame rearrangements, and checked the results against IGoR. In a later analysis, hypergeometric tests were used to score TCR-TCR, TCR-HLA and TCR-CMV co-occurrence, with a repertoire-size bias correction applied to TCR pairs. In a later analysis, false discovery rates were estimated by permuting HLA or CMV assignments 20 times. In a later analysis, co-occurring TCRs were grouped using DBSCAN, and TCRdist sequence similarity was added for clustering within HLA-allele-positive subsets. Repertoires with fewer than 30,000 or more than 120,000 public chains were left out of co-occurrence clustering, as were five repertoires with anomalous nucleotide sharing. The table was pulled from immuneACCESS by TCRdb, which kept in-frame rearrangements only. Such tables lose some clones; where checked, under half of the loss comes from unresolved V genes, and the rest has no known cause. V and J calls and clone size come straight from that table; D and trimming were deduced from the DNA. For this sample the table gives about 130,000 clones, of which around four fifths were detected only once. In total, the top ten clones hold roughly 1.2% of the sample.

On this clone: The clone's antigen remains unknown. No quality values exist for individual bases; no much larger clone is one base distant.

V loses 0 bases of germline sequence and J loses 5 bases, and the interval between the two ends is 11 bases. Counted from cysteine to phenylalanine, this CDR3 has 15 amino acids. The sequence is cut down to CDR3 DNA, 45 bases in frame from base 1. Taken from the germline V gene, the CDR1 and CDR2 loops are LGHNA and YSLEER. The cohort consisted of more than 650 healthy bone marrow donors. At the time of sampling, every cohort member was nominally healthy, though immune exposures that went unrecorded were likely present. The donor tested CMV seronegative and was one of the 352 seronegative cohort members. A peripheral blood sample was provided by each donor, and peripheral blood mononuclear cells were used for TCR beta sequencing. Genomic DNA was extracted from the blood cell samples with the Qiagen DNeasy Blood Extraction Kit.

The specimen sequenced was PBMCs. This TCR was recovered from a boy between 5 and 17 years old in good health and CMV-seronegative. The sequence is built from TRBV4-3 and TRBJ2-1; TRBD2 is a weak D gene call, 6 bases matching. Here the CDR3 is given as CASSQEAGRHNEQFF. The bases read TGCGCCAGCAGCCAAGAGGCGGGACGGCACAATGAGCAGTTCTTC.